The rows below give T cell receptor beta chains drawn from one sample of a study of beta chain features in type 1 diabetes. Generated by immunoSEQ multiplex PCR, the TCRdb table keeps only in-frame clones and is missing some. The sample includes roughly 340,000 clones, approximately 13% of them seen just once. The sample comprised naive CD4+ T cells from blood. The receptor source for this set is a woman in her late teens or twenties with type 1 diabetes. The CDR3 runs from the conserved cysteine through the conserved F or W. D genes are given only for firm matches. Expanded clones are given a class, and other clones once, few, many or no size at all.

few	TRBD2	TRBV7-9	TRBJ2-1	19	CASSLGPGLAGGPYNEQFF	TGTGCCAGCAGCTTAGGTCCTGGACTAGCGGGAGGGCCCTACAATGAGCAGTTCTTC
NA	NA	TRBV6-6	TRBJ2-1	15	CASSSQGAALNEQFF	TGTGCCAGCAGTTCTCAAGGGGCAGCTCTCAATGAGCAGTTCTTC
few	NA	TRBV4-1	TRBJ2-2	13	CASSQVGSGELFF	TGCGCCAGCAGCCAAGTCGGGTCCGGGGAGCTGTTTTTT
few	NA	TRBV15	TRBJ2-1	12	CATSRDLEEQFF	TGTGCCACCAGCAGAGATCTAGAGGAGCAGTTCTTC
few	TRBD2	TRBV7-2	TRBJ2-3	15	CASRSRAGVTDTQYF	TGTGCCAGCAGGTCTCGGGCGGGAGTAACAGATACGCAGTATTTT
NA	NA	TRBV29-1	TRBJ1-1	13	CSVEKPGKTEAFF	TGCAGCGTTGAAAAGCCGGGGAAGACTGAAGCTTTCTTT
NA	NA	TRBV5-6	TRBJ2-1	13	CASSFTRWNEQFF	TGTGCCAGCAGCTTTACTAGGTGGAATGAGCAGTTCTTC
few	NA	TRBV5-4	TRBJ2-7	13	CASSFRTAYEQYF	TGTGCCAGCAGCTTCAGGACAGCCTACGAGCAGTACTTC
few	NA	TRBV5-6	TRBJ2-1	15	CASSFVDSPYNEQFF	TGTGCCAGCAGCTTTGTCGACAGCCCCTACAATGAGCAGTTCTTC
NA	TRBD2	TRBV18	TRBJ2-3	16	CASSPPNSGITDTQYF	TGTGCCAGCTCACCACCGAATAGCGGGATCACAGATACGCAGTATTTT
few	TRBD1	TRBV7-9	TRBJ1-5	16	CASSLGRDRGNQPQHF	TGTGCCAGCAGCTTAGGGCGGGACAGGGGAAATCAGCCCCAGCATTTT
NA	TRBD1	TRBV29-1	TRBJ2-1	15	CSVEDPGPGGLEQFF	TGCAGCGTTGAAGATCCCGGCCCAGGGGGCTTAGAGCAGTTCTTC
NA	NA	TRBV7-9	TRBJ2-7	16	CASSLTQGRGTYEQYF	TGTGCCAGCAGCTTAACGCAGGGGAGGGGGACCTACGAGCAGTACTTC